One and the same sample provided the 21 T cell receptor beta chains below, sequenced in a study of OX40 agonist ivuxolimab in advanced cancers. The table came from immunoSEQ multiplex PCR; TCRdb's copy has only in-frame clones and leaves some out. The data hold about 50,000 clones, with roughly four fifths observed a single time. The starting material was CD4+ or CD8+ T cells sorted from blood, obtained in a trial of the OX40 agonist ivuxolimab. The source of these receptors is an adult with an advanced solid tumor such as melanoma, head and neck, liver or kidney cancer.

The V and J genes are TRBV6-6 and TRBJ2-2; 9 positions match TRBD1. The CDR3 totals 14 residues. V gave up 6 bases and J gave up 3 bases; unmatched junction bases: 2. Germline V gene lookup returns CDR1 MNHNY and CDR2 SVGAGI (reference sequence). The CDR3 loop is CASRRDRDTGELFF. The CDR3 DNA sequence: TGTGCCAGCAGACGGGACAGGGACACCGGGGAGCTGTTTTTT.

This CDR3 reads CASSKGTVGTEAFF. The CDR3 bases are TGTGCCAGCAGCAAGGGGACGGTGGGAACTGAAGCTTTCTTT. The genes are TRBV7-8 and TRBJ1-1; TRBD1 is a possible D gene (5 bases). CDR1 and CDR2 (germline): SGHVS, FQNEAQ. CDR3 length equals 14 residues. The ends were cut back, 5 bases at V and 5 bases at J, with 15 bases in the middle.

This chain uses TRBV18 with TRBJ1-2; D remains ambiguous. This CDR3 has 13 amino acids. V gave up 3 bases and J gave up 0 bases, with 5 bases separating them. Germline V gives CDR1 KGHSH, CDR2 LQKENI. The CDR3 DNA reads as TGTGCCAGCTCACCCTCAACTAACTATGGCTACACCTTC. Amino acids: CASSPSTNYGYTF. Variable domain in full (rest from reference TRBV18 and TRBJ1-2): NAGVMQNPRHLVRRRGQEARLRCSPMKGHSHVYWYRQLPEEGLKFMVYLQKENIIDESGMPKERFSAEFPKEGPSILRIQQVVRGDSAAYFCASSPSTNYGYTFGSGTRLTVV.

The CDR3 DNA sequence: TGTGCCAGCTCACCGGGACAGCAGAACACTGAAGCTTTCTTT. It is translated as CASSPGQQNTEAFF. The gene calls are TRBV18 and TRBJ1-1, with 7 nucleotides matching TRBD1. CDR1 and CDR2 from the germline V gene are KGHSH and LQKENI. The CDR3 has 14 residues. The J segment lost 1 base and the V segment lost 3 bases, leaving 2 bases of the junction unmatched.

V gene TRBV5-6 combines with J gene TRBJ1-1; D gene unclear. The V gene lost 0 bases and the J gene lost 0 bases, with 9 bases spanning the gap. The CDR3 has 15 residues. Germline assignment: CDR1 SGHDT and CDR2 YYEEEE. The CDR3 is CASSLVGTLNTEAFF. Here the CDR3 DNA reads TGTGCCAGCAGCTTGGTGGGTACCCTGAACACTGAAGCTTTCTTT.

V usage is TRBV19 and J usage is TRBJ1-2; D is uncertain. CDR3 length equals 12 residues. V was shortened by 8 bases and J by 8 bases, with 15 bases between the two germline ends. The germline V gene encodes CDR1 LNHDA and CDR2 SQIVND (reference sequence). The CDR3 DNA sequence: TGTGCCAGTCACGGGCCTGGAGGCGGCTACACCTTC. The encoded protein is CASHGPGGGYTF.

The genes are TRBV7-8 and TRBJ1-3; no definite D call. Trimming took off 7 bases at V and 4 bases at J, with 17 bases between the two ends. Germline V lookup: CDR1 SGHVS, CDR2 FQNEAQ. The CDR3 totals 15 residues. The CDR3 loop is CASTLRREAGNTIYF. In DNA, the CDR3 is TGTGCCAGCACCCTACGACGGGAGGCAGGAAACACCATATATTTT.

This clone rates as medium-sized. The V and J genes are TRBV5-1 and TRBJ2-7, with D perhaps TRBD2 (7 bases). CDR3 length equals 15 residues. Germline V gene lookup returns CDR1 SGHRS and CDR2 YFSETQ. The V and J ends lost 0 bases and 5 bases respectively, with 15 bases between them. CDR3 bases: TGCGCCAGCAGCTTGGCATCTCAGGGGAGGGACGAGCAGTACTTC. Protein sequence: CASSLASQGRDEQYF. The full variable domain, with the rest looked up from reference TRBV5-1 and TRBJ2-7, is KAGVTQTPRYLIKTRGQQVTLSCSPISGHRSVSWYQQTPGQGLQFLFEYFSETQRNKGNFPGRFSGRQFSNSRSEMNVSTLELGDSALYLCASSLASQGRDEQYFGPGTRLTVT.

The gene calls are TRBV5-1 and TRBJ2-7, with unresolved D. In germline, CDR1 is SGHRS, CDR2 YFSETQ. The CDR3 loop spans 13 amino acids. V lost 5 bases and J lost 0, with 9 bases in between. The CDR3 loop reads CASRPSSSYEQYF. DNA for the CDR3: TGCGCCAGCAGGCCCTCTAGCTCCTACGAGCAGTACTTC. The variable domain in full, completed from reference TRBV5-1 and TRBJ2-7, reads KAGVTQTPRYLIKTRGQQVTLSCSPISGHRSVSWYQQTPGQGLQFLFEYFSETQRNKGNFPGRFSGRQFSNSRSEMNVSTLELGDSALYLCASRPSSSYEQYFGPGTRLTVT.

The rearrangement joins TRBV6-6 to TRBJ1-5; D perhaps matches TRBD1 (5 bases). The V end lost 5 bases, the J end lost 4 bases, and 12 bases lay between the germline ends. The CDR3 contains 14 residues. CDR1 is MNHNY, CDR2 SVGAGI, per germline (reference sequence). The CDR3 here is CASSRGMGNQPQHF. The CDR3 nucleotides are TGTGCCAGCAGTCGGGGGATGGGTAATCAGCCCCAGCATTTT.

This clone has just a few counts. The rearrangement uses TRBV5-1 and TRBJ2-5; D may be TRBD1 (6 bases). The CDR3 extends over 15 amino acids. V was clipped by 0 bases and J by 1 base, with 10 bases between them. Germline CDR1 SGHRS, CDR2 YFSETQ. CDR3 in amino acids: CASSLATGIQETQYF. The DNA for the CDR3 is TGCGCCAGCAGCTTGGCGACAGGAATCCAAGAGACCCAGTACTTC.

This clone was observed a few times. The V call is TRBV4-1, the J call TRBJ1-2; D is ambiguous. V was clipped by 1 base and J by 8 bases, with 5 bases between them. Germline CDR1 is MGHRA and CDR2 is YSYEKL. The CDR3 sequence is 11 residues long. CDR3 sequence reads: CASSQALGYTF. Here the CDR3 DNA reads TGCGCCAGCAGCCAAGCGTTGGGCTACACCTTC.

The rearrangement joins TRBV21-1 to TRBJ1-5. TRBV21-1 is an annotated pseudogene. The length of the CDR3 is 17 residues. CDR3 bases: TGTGCCAGCAGAGCAGGGCGGGAAGTTGACCCGAGCCAGCCCCAGCATTTT. It codes for CASRAGREVDPSQPQHF.

This sequence joins TRBV9 and TRBJ2-1, with D uncertain. V was pared by 0 bases and J by 3 bases, with 7 bases between. Germline V gene lookup returns CDR1 SGDLS and CDR2 YYNGEE. The CDR3 covers 14 residues. CDR3: CASSVGRFYNEQFF. CDR3 in DNA: TGTGCCAGCAGCGTAGGAAGATTCTACAATGAGCAGTTCTTC.

This rearrangement joins TRBV10-2 to TRBJ2-3, with D perhaps matching TRBD2 (6 bases). The CDR3 is 14 residues long. V lost 7 bases to trimming and J lost 2 bases, with 13 bases between them. Germline-derived CDR1 and CDR2 are WSHSY and SAAADI. CDR3 nucleotides: TGCGCCAGCAAACTAGCCCAATTCACAGATACGCAGTATTTT. The encoded protein is CASKLAQFTDTQYF.

The chain links TRBV6-1 to TRBJ2-1; 7 nucleotides agree with TRBD2. The V segment lost 4 bases and the J segment 7 bases; nucleotides outside the gene matches: 13. This CDR3 is 16 amino acids long. The germline gives CDR1 MNHNS, CDR2 SASEGT. The CDR3 DNA sequence: TGTGCCAGCAGTGCGGGGACTACCACCCATAGGAATGAGCAGTTCTTC. Amino acids: CASSAGTTTHRNEQFF.

This clone has a single count. The J gene is TRBJ2-1, the V gene TRBV28, with TRBD1 as a possible D gene (6 bases). This CDR3 is 15 amino acids long. The ends were cut back, 5 bases at V and 3 bases at J, with 14 bases in the middle. CDR1 is MDHEN, CDR2 SYDVKM, per germline. CDR3 sequence: CASSKTGSVYNEQFF. As DNA, the CDR3 is TGTGCCAGCAGTAAGACAGGATCGGTCTACAATGAGCAGTTCTTC.

CDR3 bases: TGTGCCAGCAGCTTAGAGCGCTCACCCCTCCACTTT. It encodes CASSLERSPLHF. The genes are TRBV7-6 and TRBJ1-6, with no clear D. This CDR3 has 12 amino acids. V was cut by 1 base and J by 10 bases, with 5 bases left in between. CDR1 and CDR2 from the germline V gene are SGHVS and FNYEAQ. The full variable domain, completed using reference TRBV7-6 and TRBJ1-6, is GAGVSQSPRYKVTKRGQDVALRCDPISGHVSLYWYRQALGQGPEFLTYFNYEAQQDKSGLPNDRFSAERPEGSISTLTIQRTEQRDSAMYRCASSLERSPLHFGNGTRLTVT.

This rearrangement joins TRBV27 to TRBJ1-4; D may be TRBD1 (6 bases). This CDR3 contains 15 residues. Looked up from germline, CDR1 is MNHEY and CDR2 is SMNVEV (reference sequence). Deletions cut 5 bases from V and 3 bases from J, with 13 bases between. The CDR3 sequence is CASSLSRGSNEKLFF. CDR3 coding DNA: TGTGCCAGCAGTCTAAGCAGGGGATCTAATGAAAAACTGTTTTTT.

This chain uses TRBV25-1 with TRBJ2-6; D is ambiguous. V dropped 4 bases and J dropped 10 bases, with 5 bases sitting between them. Germline CDR1 is MGHDK and CDR2 is SYGVNS. This CDR3 has 11 amino acids. CDR3 protein: CASSAVNVLTF. The CDR3 region has the DNA TGTGCCAGCAGTGCAGTAAACGTCCTGACTTTC.

The chain combines TRBV4-1 with TRBJ1-5; D gene ambiguous. The ends were cut back, 0 bases at V and 0 bases at J, with 12 bases in the middle. The CDR3 is 17 amino acids. Germline V gene sequence: CDR1 MGHRA, CDR2 YSYEKL. This CDR3 reads CASSQDLSIFSNQPQHF. For the CDR3, the DNA is TGCGCCAGCAGCCAAGATCTAAGCATTTTTAGCAATCAGCCCCAGCATTTT.